These T cell receptor beta chains were read from a single sample in a study of T cells in Graves' hyperthyroidism and ophthalmopathy. Each CDR3 protein is one row after TCRdb ran MiXCR on the multiplex PCR reads. Here the sample spans about 290,000 distinct CDR3 sequences, roughly 15% being singletons. The sequenced material came from blood. These receptors were collected from a woman aged 45-60 years with Graves' hyperthyroidism that later progressed to Graves' ophthalmopathy. The conserved cysteine and the conserved F or W are not part of the CDR3 here. Fields, in order: CDR3 protein, V gene, J gene, D gene, CDR3 length. A D gene is named only where the DNA matches it firmly.

ASSPGPGTGGAGYT	TRBV7-9	TRBJ1-2	TRBD1	14
AFQGAHEQY	TRBV30	TRBJ2-7	TRBD1	9
SAVGLPGNTIY	TRBV20-1	TRBJ1-3	-	11
ASSPSQNTEAF	TRBV3-1	TRBJ1-1	-	11
ASSLARTDTEAF	TRBV11-2	TRBJ1-1	-	12
ASSTLRGQDTEAF	TRBV27	TRBJ1-1	-	13
ASGNRVDGYT	TRBV12-3/TRBV12-4	TRBJ1-2	-	10
ASLRGLSTDTQY	TRBV2	TRBJ2-3	-	12
ASTLHYEQY	TRBV6-1	TRBJ2-7	-	9
ASSDGYNEQF	TRBV2	TRBJ2-1	-	10
ASSLDLVDFEQF	TRBV5-6	TRBJ2-1	-	12
ASSLLAVSDTQY	TRBV11-2	TRBJ2-3	TRBD2	12
ASGEETGGTGNEQF	TRBV6-1	TRBJ2-1	-	14
ASSFDREYNQPQH	TRBV28	TRBJ1-5	TRBD1	13
SALFGGGSFGTQY	TRBV20-1	TRBJ2-5	TRBD2	13
ASSLSGTGSYEQY	TRBV11-2	TRBJ2-7	-	13
SARIGETDEQY	TRBV20-1	TRBJ2-7	-	11
ASSSRASGSLGTQY	TRBV28	TRBJ2-3	TRBD2	14
AWSPGTGGVGELF	TRBV30	TRBJ2-2	TRBD1	13
ASRRGSQPQH	TRBV28	TRBJ1-5	-	10
ASSIHRTSLQETQY	TRBV19	TRBJ2-5	TRBD2	14
ASSYSGTNNEQY	TRBV6-5	TRBJ2-7	-	12
ASSSLAGVDETQY	TRBV11-2	TRBJ2-5	TRBD2	13
ASSRSGQETQY	TRBV5-6	TRBJ2-5	-	11
ASSVDLGGSGNTIY	TRBV9	TRBJ1-3	-	14
SAQREATGELF	TRBV20-1	TRBJ2-2	TRBD2	11
ASSLSGSGTDTQY	TRBV11-2	TRBJ2-3	TRBD2	13
ASQGKNGANVLT	TRBV6-1	TRBJ2-6	-	12
ASSFSGASTDTQY	TRBV5-1	TRBJ2-3	-	13
SARDPGAAQPQH	TRBV20-1	TRBJ1-5	-	12
ASSEGGPLGGYT	TRBV6-1	TRBJ1-2	-	12